Each of the 28 T cell receptor beta chains below was sequenced from the same sample in a study of monozygotic twins with inflammatory bowel disease. For each CDR3 protein, TCRdb gives one entry from its re-call of the 5' RACE reads, without DNA. This specimen shows a few hundred thousand distinct CDR3 sequences; the ten leading clones hold 2.6%. Sequences were obtained from blood. The receptors here all came from a human donor with ulcerative colitis or Crohn's disease, or a healthy co-twin of an affected twin (not recorded which).

The rearrangement links TRBV14 to TRBJ2-4; TCRdb calls TRBD1, which cannot be checked without DNA. Looked up from germline, CDR1 is SGHDN and CDR2 is FVKESK. The CDR3 consists of 15 residues. CDR3 sequence reads: CASSQGRTGGNMQYF.

The genes are TRBV20-1 and TRBJ1-5; the TRBD1 assignment by TCRdb is unverifiable without DNA. Per the germline V gene, CDR1 is DFQATT and CDR2 is SNEGSKA (reference sequence). This CDR3 is 14 amino acids long. The CDR3 protein is CSARWGQGNQPQHF.

The V and J genes are TRBV20-1 and TRBJ2-7; TCRdb reports TRBD1, a call that lacks DNA to check it against. CDR1 is DFQATT, CDR2 SNEGSKA, per germline (reference sequence). The CDR3 length is 15 residues. The CDR3 reads CSARVAGTGTYEQYF.

The V gene is TRBV7-3, the J gene TRBJ2-3; the D gene TCRdb calls, TRBD2, cannot be checked with no DNA. Germline loops: CDR1 SGHTA, CDR2 FQGTGA. The CDR3 has 16 residues. This CDR3 is CASSLNPPGLKDTQYF.

V usage is TRBV4-1 and J usage is TRBJ1-2; the D gene TCRdb calls, TRBD1, cannot be checked with no DNA. CDR1 MGHRA and CDR2 YSYEKL come from the germline V gene. This CDR3 has 14 amino acids. The chain's CDR3 is CASSQRQANYGYTF.

The J gene is TRBJ1-2, the V gene TRBV20-1; TCRdb lists TRBD1, though no DNA is available to test this call. Germline CDR1 is DFQATT and CDR2 is SNEGSKA (reference sequence). The CDR3 covers 12 residues. The CDR3 is CSARGGTVGYTF.

The V gene is TRBV19, the J gene TRBJ2-5; TCRdb proposes TRBD1, but this gene call is untestable without DNA. CDR3 length equals 15 residues. Germline lookup yields CDR1 LNHDA and CDR2 SQIVND (reference sequence). The CDR3 is CASSLPGTGKETQYF.

The rearrangement links TRBV12-3 or TRBV12-4 to TRBJ2-7; no DNA is available, so the TRBD1 call from TCRdb remains unchecked. The CDR3 totals 16 residues. The CDR3: CASSFTRDRYNYEQYF.

The rearrangement joins TRBV5-1 to TRBJ1-2; the TCRdb call, TRBD1, lacks DNA for checking. Germline V gene data show CDR1 as SGHRS and CDR2 as YFSETQ. This CDR3 has 15 amino acids. The CDR3 here is CASSLESWGAEGYTF.

The V and J genes are TRBV11-2 and TRBJ1-4; lacking DNA, the TRBD1 call made by TCRdb goes unchecked. Germline V lookup: CDR1 SGHAT, CDR2 FQNNGV. The CDR3 consists of 16 residues. The CDR3: CASSLGTGVTNEKLFF.

The V and J genes are TRBV6-1 and TRBJ2-4; TCRdb's D gene call, TRBD2, goes unchecked for lack of DNA. The CDR3 covers 20 residues. The germline V gene has CDR1 MNHNS and CDR2 SASEGT. The CDR3 loop reads CASSVYPGLRANLAKNIQYF.

The chain has TRBV9 and TRBJ2-5; TCRdb's D call of TRBD2 is untestable without DNA. The CDR3 covers 19 residues. The germline V gene has CDR1 SGDLS and CDR2 YYNGEE. The CDR3 reads CASSVRLFIAGDPQETQYF.

V is TRBV2 and J is TRBJ1-1. Germline V gene data show CDR1 as SNHLY and CDR2 as FYNNEI. The CDR3 is 13 amino acids. The CDR3 sequence is CAQEKELGTEAFF.

V and J are TRBV7-3 and TRBJ2-3; TCRdb calls TRBD1, which cannot be checked without DNA. Germline V gives CDR1 SGHTA, CDR2 FQGTGA. There are 17 residues in the CDR3. CDR3 amino acids: CASSFRYRGRVADTQYF. The full variable domain, in which reference TRBV7-3 and TRBJ2-3 provide the parts outside the CDR3, is GAGVSQTPSNKVTEKGKYVELRCDPISGHTALYWYRQSLGQGPEFLIYFQGTGAADDSGLPNDRFFAVRPEGSVSTLKIQRTERGDSAVYLCASSFRYRGRVADTQYFGPGTRLTVL.

V usage is TRBV28 and J usage is TRBJ2-7; TCRdb picks TRBD1, but there is no DNA to check that call. Germline CDR1 and CDR2: MDHEN and SYDVKM. This CDR3 is 14 amino acids long. The CDR3 sequence is CASSWDPSSYEQYF.

The J gene is TRBJ2-7, the V gene TRBV5-1; the TCRdb call, TRBD1, lacks DNA for checking. Germline CDR1 and CDR2: SGHRS and YFSETQ. The CDR3 runs 14 residues. CDR3 in amino acids: CASSLTGGNYEQYF.

The chain is built from TRBV5-5 and TRBJ2-7. This CDR3 contains 12 residues. CDR1 SGHKS and CDR2 YYEKEE come from the germline V gene (reference sequence). This CDR3 reads CASSMRSYEQYF.

J is TRBJ2-1 and V is TRBV4-3; TCRdb outputs TRBD1, but without DNA this stays unchecked. Per the germline V gene, CDR1 is LGHNA and CDR2 is YSLEER. The CDR3 runs to 20 residues. CDR3 loop: CASSQDPSLAGTENYNEQFF.

The genes are TRBV2 and TRBJ2-3. The CDR3 consists of 14 residues. CDR1 and CDR2 from the germline V gene are SNHLY and FYNNEI. CDR3 region: CASSAGTITDTQYF. The full variable domain, in which reference TRBV2 and TRBJ2-3 provide the parts outside the CDR3, is EPEVTQTPSHQVTQMGQEVILRCVPISNHLYFYWYRQILGQKVEFLVSFYNNEISEKSEIFDDQFSVERPDGSNFTLKIRSTKLEDSAMYFCASSAGTITDTQYFGPGTRLTVL.

The V gene is TRBV12-3 or TRBV12-4, the J gene TRBJ2-7. This CDR3 is 15 amino acids long. This chain's CDR3 is CASSQGVTGTYEQYF.

This chain joins TRBV18 and TRBJ2-3. Germline V gives CDR1 KGHSH, CDR2 LQKENI. The CDR3 covers 13 residues. The chain's CDR3 is CASSPFSTDTQYF.

The CDR3: CASREDRTNTGELFF. This sequence joins TRBV2 and TRBJ2-2. CDR3 size: 15 residues. From germline, CDR1 is SNHLY and CDR2 FYNNEI.

This chain joins TRBV18 and TRBJ2-5. The CDR3 spans 15 residues. Germline V gene lookup returns CDR1 KGHSH and CDR2 LQKENI. The CDR3 here is CASSPPSRSQETQYF.

The J gene is TRBJ2-5, the V gene TRBV11-3; TCRdb names TRBD1, which stays unverified in the absence of DNA. The germline CDR1 and CDR2 sequences are SGHNT and YENEEA. The CDR3 is 16 amino acids. The CDR3 spells CASSLGTGNIKETQYF. The full variable domain, with the rest looked up from reference TRBV11-3 and TRBJ2-5, is EAGVVQSPRYKIIEKKQPVAFWCNPISGHNTLYWYLQNLGQGPELLIRYENEEAVDDSQLPKDRFSAERLKGVDSTLKIQPAELGDSAVYLCASSLGTGNIKETQYFGPGTRLLVL.

V and J are TRBV27 and TRBJ2-7; TCRdb's D call, TRBD2, is unchecked because there is no DNA. Germline V gene data show CDR1 as MNHEY and CDR2 as SMNVEV (reference sequence). The CDR3 is made up of 15 amino acids. The CDR3 sequence is CASSFSAKRNYEQYF.

The rearrangement links TRBV6-2 or TRBV6-3 to TRBJ2-1; TCRdb lists TRBD1, though no DNA is available to test this call. The CDR3 loop spans 16 amino acids. In germline, CDR1 is MNHEY, CDR2 SVGEGT. CDR3 amino acids: CASSYSQTGEYNEQFF.

The chain has TRBV7-2 and TRBJ1-6; TCRdb's D gene call, TRBD1, goes unchecked for lack of DNA. Germline V lookup: CDR1 SGHTA, CDR2 FQGNSA. The CDR3 has 16 residues. The CDR3 reads CASSPERQGGNSPLHF.

This chain joins TRBV7-2 and TRBJ2-5; TCRdb names TRBD1, which stays unverified in the absence of DNA. This CDR3 comprises 15 residues. Germline V gives CDR1 SGHTA, CDR2 FQGNSA. This CDR3 reads CASSLGRGGQETQYF.